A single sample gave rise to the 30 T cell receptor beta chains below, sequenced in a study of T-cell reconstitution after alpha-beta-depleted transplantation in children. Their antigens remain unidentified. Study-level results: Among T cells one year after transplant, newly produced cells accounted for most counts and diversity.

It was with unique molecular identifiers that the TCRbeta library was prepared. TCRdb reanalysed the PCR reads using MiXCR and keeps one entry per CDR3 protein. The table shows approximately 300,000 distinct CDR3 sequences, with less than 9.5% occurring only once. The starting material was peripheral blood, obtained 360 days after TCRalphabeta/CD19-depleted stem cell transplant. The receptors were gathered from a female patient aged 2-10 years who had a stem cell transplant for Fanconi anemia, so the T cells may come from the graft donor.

The chain's CDR3 is CASSPTLHESGELFF. The CDR3 coding sequence is TGTGCCAGCTCTCCGACCCTTCATGAGTCCGGGGAGCTGTTTTTT. The chain has TRBV18 and TRBJ2-2, with D hard to call. This CDR3 region has 15 residues. CDR1 KGHSH and CDR2 LQKENI come from the germline V gene. V lost 6 bases and J lost 6, with 17 bases in between.

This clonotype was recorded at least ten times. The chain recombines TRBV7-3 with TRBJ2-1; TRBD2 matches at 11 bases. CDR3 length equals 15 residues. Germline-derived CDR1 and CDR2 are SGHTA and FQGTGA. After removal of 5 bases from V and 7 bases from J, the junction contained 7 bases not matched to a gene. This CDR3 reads CASSVSGGAGNEQFF. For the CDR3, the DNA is TGTGCCAGCAGCGTTAGCGGGGGGGCGGGTAATGAGCAGTTCTTC.

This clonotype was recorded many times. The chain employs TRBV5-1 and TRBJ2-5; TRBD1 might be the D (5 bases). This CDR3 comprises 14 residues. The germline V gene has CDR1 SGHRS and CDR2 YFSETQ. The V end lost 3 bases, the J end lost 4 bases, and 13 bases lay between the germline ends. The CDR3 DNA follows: TGCGCCAGCAGCTCAGTACAGGTCGGAGAGACCCAGTACTTC. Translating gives CASSSVQVGETQYF.

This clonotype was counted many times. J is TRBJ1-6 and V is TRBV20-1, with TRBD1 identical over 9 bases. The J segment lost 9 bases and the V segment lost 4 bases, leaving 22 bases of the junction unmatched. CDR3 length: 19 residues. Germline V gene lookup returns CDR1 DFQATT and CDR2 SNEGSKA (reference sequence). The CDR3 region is CSAIWFTDRGTGVSSPLHF. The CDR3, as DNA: TGCAGTGCTATCTGGTTTACGGACAGGGGAACTGGTGTAAGTTCACCCCTCCACTTT.

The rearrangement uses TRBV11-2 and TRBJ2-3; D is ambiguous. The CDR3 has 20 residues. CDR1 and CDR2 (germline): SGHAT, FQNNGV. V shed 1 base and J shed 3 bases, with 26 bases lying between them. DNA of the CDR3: TGTGCCAGCAGCTTAGGTGTATTGGGGTTGCTGCAATCCGAGACAGATACGCAGTATTTT. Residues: CASSLGVLGLLQSETDTQYF. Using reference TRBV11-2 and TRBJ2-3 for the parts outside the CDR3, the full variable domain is EAGVAQSPRYKIIEKRQSVAFWCNPISGHATLYWYQQILGQGPKLLIQFQNNGVVDDSQLPKDRFSAERLKGVDSTLKIQPAKLEDSAVYLCASSLGVLGLLQSETDTQYFGPGTRLTVL.

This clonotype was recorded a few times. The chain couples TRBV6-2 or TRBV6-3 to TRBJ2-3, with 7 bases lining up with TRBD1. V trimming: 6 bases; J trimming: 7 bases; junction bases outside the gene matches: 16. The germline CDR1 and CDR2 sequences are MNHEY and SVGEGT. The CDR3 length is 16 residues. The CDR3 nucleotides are TGTGCCAGCAGCTCACTCCAGCAGGGGGACCCGCATACGCAGTATTTT. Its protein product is CASSSLQQGDPHTQYF.

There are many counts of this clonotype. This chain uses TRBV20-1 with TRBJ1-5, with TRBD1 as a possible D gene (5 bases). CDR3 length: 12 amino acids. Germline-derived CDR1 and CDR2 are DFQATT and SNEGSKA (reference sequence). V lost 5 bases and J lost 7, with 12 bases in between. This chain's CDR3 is CSALQGSQPQHF. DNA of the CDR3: TGCAGTGCTTTGCAGGGTTCCCAGCCCCAGCATTTT.

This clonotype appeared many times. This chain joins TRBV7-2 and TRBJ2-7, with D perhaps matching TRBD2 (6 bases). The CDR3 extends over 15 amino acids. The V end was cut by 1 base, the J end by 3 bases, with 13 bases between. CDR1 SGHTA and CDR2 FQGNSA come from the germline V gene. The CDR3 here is CASSLVFASDYEQYF. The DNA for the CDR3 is TGTGCCAGCAGCTTAGTTTTTGCTAGCGACTACGAGCAGTACTTC.

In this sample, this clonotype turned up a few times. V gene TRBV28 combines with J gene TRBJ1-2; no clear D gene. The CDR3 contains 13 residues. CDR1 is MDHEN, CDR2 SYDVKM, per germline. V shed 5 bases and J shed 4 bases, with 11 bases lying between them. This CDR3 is CASSAPGVYGYTF. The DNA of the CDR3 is TGTGCCAGCAGTGCACCAGGTGTCTATGGCTACACCTTC.

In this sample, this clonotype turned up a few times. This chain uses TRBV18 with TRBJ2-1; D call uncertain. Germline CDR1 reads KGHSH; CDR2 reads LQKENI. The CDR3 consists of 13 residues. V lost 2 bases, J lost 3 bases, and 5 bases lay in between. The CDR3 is CASSPAFYNEQFF. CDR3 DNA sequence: TGTGCCAGCTCACCAGCCTTCTACAATGAGCAGTTCTTC. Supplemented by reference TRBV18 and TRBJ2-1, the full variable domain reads NAGVMQNPRHLVRRRGQEARLRCSPMKGHSHVYWYRQLPEEGLKFMVYLQKENIIDESGMPKERFSAEFPKEGPSILRIQQVVRGDSAAYFCASSPAFYNEQFFGPGTRLTVL.

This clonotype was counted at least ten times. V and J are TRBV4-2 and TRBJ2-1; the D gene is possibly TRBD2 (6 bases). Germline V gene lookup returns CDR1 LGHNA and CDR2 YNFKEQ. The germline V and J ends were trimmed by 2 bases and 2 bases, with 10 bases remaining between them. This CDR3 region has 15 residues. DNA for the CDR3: TGTGCCAGCAGCCAAATGCCGGGGGCCTACAATGAGCAGTTCTTC. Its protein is CASSQMPGAYNEQFF.

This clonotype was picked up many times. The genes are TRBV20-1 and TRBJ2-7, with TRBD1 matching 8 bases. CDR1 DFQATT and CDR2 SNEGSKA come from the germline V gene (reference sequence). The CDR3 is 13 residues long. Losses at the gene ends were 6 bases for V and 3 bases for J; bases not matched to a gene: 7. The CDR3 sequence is CSARDRTNYEQYF. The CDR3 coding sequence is TGCAGTGCGCGGGACAGGACGAACTACGAGCAGTACTTC.

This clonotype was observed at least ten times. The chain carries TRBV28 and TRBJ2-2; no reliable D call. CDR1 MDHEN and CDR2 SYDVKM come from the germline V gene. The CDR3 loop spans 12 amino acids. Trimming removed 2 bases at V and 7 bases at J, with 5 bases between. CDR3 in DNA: TGTGCCAGCAGTTTAAGGGACGGGGAGCTGTTTTTT. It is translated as CASSLRDGELFF.

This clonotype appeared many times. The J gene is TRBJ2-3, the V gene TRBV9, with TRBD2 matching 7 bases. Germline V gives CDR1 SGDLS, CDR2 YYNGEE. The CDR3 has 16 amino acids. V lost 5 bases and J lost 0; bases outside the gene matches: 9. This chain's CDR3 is CASSLGTTISTDTQYF. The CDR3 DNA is TGTGCCAGCAGTCTCGGGACTACGATTAGCACAGATACGCAGTATTTT.

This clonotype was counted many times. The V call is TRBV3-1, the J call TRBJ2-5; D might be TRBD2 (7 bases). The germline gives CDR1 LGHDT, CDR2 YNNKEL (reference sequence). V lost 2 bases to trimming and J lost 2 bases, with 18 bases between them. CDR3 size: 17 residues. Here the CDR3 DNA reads TGTGCCAGCAGCCAACCCCGGGGGCTAGCGGATCAAGAGACCCAGTACTTC. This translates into CASSQPRGLADQETQYF.

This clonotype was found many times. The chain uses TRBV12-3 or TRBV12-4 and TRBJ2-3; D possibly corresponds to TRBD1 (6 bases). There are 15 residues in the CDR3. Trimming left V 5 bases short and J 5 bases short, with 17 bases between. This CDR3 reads CASSRQGFTGDTQYF. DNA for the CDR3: TGTGCCAGCAGTCGCCAGGGGTTTACGGGAGATACGCAGTATTTT.

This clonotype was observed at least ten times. CDR3 protein: CASSFFSPFSPQGGNEKLFF. The CDR3 region has the DNA TGTGCCAGCAGCTTTTTTAGCCCGTTTAGTCCGCAGGGGGGTAATGAAAAACTGTTTTTT. The chain links TRBV7-2 to TRBJ1-4; TRBD1 aligns across 7 bases. The V segment lost 3 bases and the J segment 4 bases; nucleotides outside the gene matches: 20. Germline V CDR1 and CDR2: SGHTA, FQGNSA. The CDR3 runs 20 residues.

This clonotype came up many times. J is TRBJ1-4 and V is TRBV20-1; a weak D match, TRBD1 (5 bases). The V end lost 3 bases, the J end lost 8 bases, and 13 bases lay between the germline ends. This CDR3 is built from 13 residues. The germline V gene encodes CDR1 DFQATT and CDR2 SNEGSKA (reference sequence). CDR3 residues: CSASIWGDEKLFF. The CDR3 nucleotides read TGCAGTGCTAGCATCTGGGGGGACGAAAAACTGTTTTTT.

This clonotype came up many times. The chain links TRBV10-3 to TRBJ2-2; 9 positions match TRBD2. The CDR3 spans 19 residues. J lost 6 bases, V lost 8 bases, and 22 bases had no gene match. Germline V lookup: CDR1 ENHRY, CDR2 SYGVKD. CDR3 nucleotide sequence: TGTGCCATCTTAAGATTGGACGTCTTGGCGGGAGGGCCCTCCGGGGAGCTGTTTTTT. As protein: CAILRLDVLAGGPSGELFF.

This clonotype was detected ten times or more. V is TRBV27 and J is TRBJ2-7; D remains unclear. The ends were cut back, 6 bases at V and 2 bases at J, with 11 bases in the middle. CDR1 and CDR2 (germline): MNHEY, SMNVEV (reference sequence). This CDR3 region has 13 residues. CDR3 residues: CASRAGSPYEQYF. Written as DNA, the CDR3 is TGTGCCAGCAGGGCCGGGTCCCCCTACGAGCAGTACTTC.

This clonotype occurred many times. CDR3 region: CASSQGGRTIYF. CDR3 coding DNA: TGTGCCAGCAGCCAAGGCGGGAGGACCATATATTTT. The chain recombines TRBV4-2 with TRBJ1-3; D gene ambiguous. CDR1 is LGHNA, CDR2 YNFKEQ, per germline. The CDR3 runs to 12 residues. The V end was cut by 1 base, the J end by 10 bases, with 8 bases between.

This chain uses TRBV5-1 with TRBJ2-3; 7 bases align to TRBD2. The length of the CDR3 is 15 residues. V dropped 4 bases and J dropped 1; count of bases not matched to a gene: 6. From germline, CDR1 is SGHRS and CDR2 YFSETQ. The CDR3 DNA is TGCGCCAGCAGCATGGCAGGGAGGGGCACAGATACGCAGTATTTT. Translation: CASSMAGRGTDTQYF.

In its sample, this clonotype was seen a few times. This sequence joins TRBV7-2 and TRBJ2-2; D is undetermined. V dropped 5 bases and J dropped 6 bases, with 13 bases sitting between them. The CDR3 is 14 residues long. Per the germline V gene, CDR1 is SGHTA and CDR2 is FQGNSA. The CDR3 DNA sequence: TGTGCCAGCAGCGCCCTTAGCAATTCCGGGGAGCTGTTTTTT. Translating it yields CASSALSNSGELFF.

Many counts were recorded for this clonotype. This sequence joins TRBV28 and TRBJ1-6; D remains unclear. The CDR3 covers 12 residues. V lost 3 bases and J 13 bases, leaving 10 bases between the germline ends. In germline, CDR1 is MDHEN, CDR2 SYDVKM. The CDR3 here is CASSFRKIPLHF. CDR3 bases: TGTGCCAGCAGTTTTCGTAAAATCCCCCTCCACTTT.

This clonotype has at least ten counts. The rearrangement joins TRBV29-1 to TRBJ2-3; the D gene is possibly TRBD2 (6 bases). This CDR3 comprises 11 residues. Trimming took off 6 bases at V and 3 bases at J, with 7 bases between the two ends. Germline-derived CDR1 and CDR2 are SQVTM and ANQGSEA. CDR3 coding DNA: TGCAGCGTCGGAGGGACAGATACGCAGTATTTT. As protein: CSVGGTDTQYF.

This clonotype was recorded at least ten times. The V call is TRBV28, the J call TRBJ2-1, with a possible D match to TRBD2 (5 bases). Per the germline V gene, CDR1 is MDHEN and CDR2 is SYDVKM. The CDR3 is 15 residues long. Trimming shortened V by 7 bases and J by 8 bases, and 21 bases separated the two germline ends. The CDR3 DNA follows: TGTGCCAGCACCATAAGAGAGGAGGCCTTAGATGAGCAGTTCTTC. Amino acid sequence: CASTIREEALDEQFF. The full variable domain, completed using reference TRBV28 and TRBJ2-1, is DVKVTQSSRYLVKRTGEKVFLECVQDMDHENMFWYRQDPGLGLRLIYFSYDVKMKEKGDIPEGYSVSREKKERFSLILESASTNQTSMYLCASTIREEALDEQFFGPGTRLTVL.

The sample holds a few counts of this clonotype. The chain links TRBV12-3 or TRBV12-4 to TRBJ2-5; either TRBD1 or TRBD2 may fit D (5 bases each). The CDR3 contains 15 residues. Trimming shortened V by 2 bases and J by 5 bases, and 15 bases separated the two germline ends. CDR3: CASSLFKGRGETQYF. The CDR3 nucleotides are TGTGCCAGCAGTTTATTTAAGGGGCGCGGGGAGACCCAGTACTTC.

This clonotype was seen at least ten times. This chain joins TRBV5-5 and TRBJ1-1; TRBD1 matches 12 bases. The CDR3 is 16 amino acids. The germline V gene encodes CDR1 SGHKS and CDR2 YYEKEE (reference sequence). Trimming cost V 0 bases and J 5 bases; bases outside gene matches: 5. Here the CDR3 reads CASSLGDRGLGTEAFF. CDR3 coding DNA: TGTGCCAGCAGCTTGGGGGACAGGGGGCTTGGAACTGAAGCTTTCTTT.

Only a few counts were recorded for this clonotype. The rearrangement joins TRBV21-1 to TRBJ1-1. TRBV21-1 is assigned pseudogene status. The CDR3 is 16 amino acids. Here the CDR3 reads CASSNLRGTQNTEAFF. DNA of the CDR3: TGTGCCAGCAGCAACCTCCGAGGCACTCAGAACACTGAAGCTTTCTTT.

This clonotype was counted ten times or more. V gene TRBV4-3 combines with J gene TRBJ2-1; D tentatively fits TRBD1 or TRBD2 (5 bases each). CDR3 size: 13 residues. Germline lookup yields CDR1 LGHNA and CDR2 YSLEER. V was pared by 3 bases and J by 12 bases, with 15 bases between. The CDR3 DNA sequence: TGCGCCAGCAGCCAGGCGAGGGGATTTGTGCAGTTCTTC. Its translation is CASSQARGFVQFF.